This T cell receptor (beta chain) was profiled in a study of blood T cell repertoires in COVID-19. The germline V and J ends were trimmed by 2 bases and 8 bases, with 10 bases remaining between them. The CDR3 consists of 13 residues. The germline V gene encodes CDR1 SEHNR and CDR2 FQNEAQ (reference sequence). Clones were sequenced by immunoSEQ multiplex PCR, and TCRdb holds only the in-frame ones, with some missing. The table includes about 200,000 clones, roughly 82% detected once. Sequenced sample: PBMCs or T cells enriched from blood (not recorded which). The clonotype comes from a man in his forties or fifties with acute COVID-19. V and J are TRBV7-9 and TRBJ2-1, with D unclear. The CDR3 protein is CASSLLGGDEQFF. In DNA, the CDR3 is TGTGCCAGCAGCTTATTAGGTGGAGATGAGCAGTTCTTC.